The 11 T cell receptor beta chains presented below share a single source sample, sequenced in a study of blood T cell repertoires in COVID-19. Clones were read by immunoSEQ multiplex PCR, and TCRdb kept only the in-frame ones, dropping some. Of about 52,000 clones detected, 89% appear once; the ten largest clones hold over 4%. Sequences were obtained from peripheral blood. These receptors all come from a man between 60 and 75 years old with active COVID-19.

This chain connects TRBV5-1 to TRBJ2-7, with 7 bases identical to TRBD1. Trimming took 0 bases from V and 3 from J; bases not matched to a gene: 3. This CDR3 has 14 amino acids. CDR1 and CDR2 from the germline V gene are SGHRS and YFSETQ. CDR3 sequence: CASSLEQGYYEQYF. The CDR3 nucleotides are TGCGCCAGCAGCTTGGAACAGGGGTACTACGAGCAGTACTTC.

The chain carries TRBV19 and TRBJ2-1; D perhaps matches TRBD1 (6 bases). The V gene's germline CDR1 is LNHDA and CDR2 SQIVND (reference sequence). CDR3 size: 15 residues. Trimming took off 6 bases at V and 0 bases at J, with 12 bases between the two ends. CDR3 DNA sequence: TGTGCCAGTAGCTGGACAGAGAGCTCCTACAATGAGCAGTTCTTC. It translates to CASSWTESSYNEQFF.

J is TRBJ1-4 and V is TRBV9; possibly TRBD1 for D (5 bases). The ends were cut back, 0 bases at V and 6 bases at J, with 9 bases in the middle. The CDR3 covers 14 residues. Per the germline V gene, CDR1 is SGDLS and CDR2 is YYNGEE. CDR3 sequence (DNA): TGTGCCAGCAGCGTAGGGCAGGGTTATGAAAAACTGTTTTTT. Protein: CASSVGQGYEKLFF.

The chain employs TRBV3-1 (or the pseudogene TRBV3-2) and TRBJ2-3; D is unclear. V lost 1 base and J 6 bases, leaving 5 bases between the germline ends. In germline, CDR1 is LGHDT, CDR2 YNNKEL (reference sequence). The CDR3 has 12 amino acids. CDR3 nucleotides: TGTGCCAGCAGCCAAGTCCGGGATACGCAGTATTTT. This encodes CASSQVRDTQYF.

This clone has just a few counts. This chain uses TRBV6-5 with TRBJ2-7; TRBD1 matches 7 bases. The trim removed 2 bases at V and 12 bases at J, leaving 10 bases unmatched. The CDR3 runs 13 residues. Germline assignment: CDR1 MNHEY and CDR2 SVGAGI. In DNA form, the CDR3 reads TGTGCCAGCAGTTACCCGGGGACAGAGACCATGTACTTC. As protein: CASSYPGTETMYF.

This clone has only a few counts. V gene TRBV3-1 (or the pseudogene TRBV3-2) combines with J gene TRBJ2-7; tentative D call: TRBD1 (5 bases). V lost 3 bases, J lost 1 base, and 10 bases lay in between. Germline V gives CDR1 LGHDT, CDR2 YNNKEL (reference sequence). This CDR3 has 14 residues. In DNA form, the CDR3 reads TGTGCCAGCAGCCAGGCAGGGTCGTCCTACGAGCAGTACTTC. It specifies CASSQAGSSYEQYF.

This clone was detected once. The chain employs TRBV5-1 and TRBJ2-1, with D possibly TRBD2 on 6 matching bases. This CDR3 comprises 14 residues. Per germline, CDR1 SGHRS and CDR2 YFSETQ. With 5 bases removed from V and 5 bases from J, the gap between germline ends came to 14 bases. DNA of the CDR3: TGCGCCAGCAGGCGGAGGGCCTGGGACAATGAGCAGTTCTTC. This translates into CASRRRAWDNEQFF.

V gene TRBV18 combines with J gene TRBJ2-7, with D possibly matching TRBD1 (6 bases). V lost 1 base and J 0 bases, leaving 13 bases between the germline ends. Germline V CDR1 and CDR2: KGHSH, LQKENI. This CDR3 region has 16 residues. Written as DNA, the CDR3 is TGTGCCAGCTCACCACGGACCGACAGGACCTCCTACGAGCAGTACTTC. Its translation is CASSPRTDRTSYEQYF.

The chain has TRBV6-2 or TRBV6-3 and TRBJ2-1; D unclear. Trimming pared 4 bases from V and 3 bases from J, leaving 13 bases between. The germline gives CDR1 MNHEY, CDR2 SVGEGT. The CDR3 covers 15 residues. CDR3 nucleotides: TGTGCCAGCAGTTTTACAGCTGGCAACTACAATGAGCAGTTCTTC. Amino acids: CASSFTAGNYNEQFF.

This rearrangement joins TRBV15 to TRBJ2-1; 7 bases are a match to TRBD1. This CDR3 has 12 residues. Unmatched junction bases numbered 4, after V lost 2 bases and J lost 12 bases. CDR1 and CDR2 from the germline V gene are LNHNV and YYDKDF (reference sequence). This CDR3 is CATSRPGQVQFF. DNA for the CDR3: TGTGCCACCAGCAGACCTGGACAGGTGCAGTTCTTC.

The CDR3 region is CAWSYPDRTSYEQYF. The CDR3 DNA sequence: TGTGCCTGGAGTTATCCGGACAGGACCTCCTACGAGCAGTACTTC. The chain combines TRBV30 with TRBJ2-7, with 7 bases that match TRBD1. This CDR3 is built from 15 residues. The ends lost 2 bases at V and 0 bases at J; junction bases unmatched: 7. Germline values: CDR1 GTSNPN, CDR2 SVGIG (reference sequence). The whole variable domain, remainder taken from reference TRBV30 and TRBJ2-7, is SQTIHQWPATLVQPVGSPLSLECTVEGTSNPNLYWYRQAAGRGLQLLFYSVGIGQISSEVPQNLSASRPQDRQFILSSKKLLLSDSGFYLCAWSYPDRTSYEQYFGPGTRLTVT.